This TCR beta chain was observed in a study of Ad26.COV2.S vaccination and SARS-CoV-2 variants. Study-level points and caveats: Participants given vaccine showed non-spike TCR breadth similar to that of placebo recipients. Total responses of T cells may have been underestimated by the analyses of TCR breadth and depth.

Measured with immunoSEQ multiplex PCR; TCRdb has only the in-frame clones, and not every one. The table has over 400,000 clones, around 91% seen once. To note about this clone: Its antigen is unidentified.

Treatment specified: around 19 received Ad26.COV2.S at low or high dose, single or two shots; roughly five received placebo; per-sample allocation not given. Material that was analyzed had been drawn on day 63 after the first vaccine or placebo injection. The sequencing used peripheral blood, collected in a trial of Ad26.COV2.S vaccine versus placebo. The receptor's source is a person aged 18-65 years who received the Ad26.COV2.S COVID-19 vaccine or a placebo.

This CDR3 is CASTRGRGAEAFF. DNA for the CDR3: TGTGCCAGCACCAGGGGGAGAGGGGCTGAAGCTTTCTTT. J is TRBJ1-1 and V is TRBV7-9; 7 bases line up with TRBD1. CDR1 and CDR2 from the germline V gene are SEHNR and FQNEAQ (reference sequence). After removal of 7 bases from V and 6 bases from J, the junction contained 8 bases not matched to a gene. This CDR3 has 13 amino acids.